This is a list of T cell receptor beta chains from one sample in a study of OX40 agonist ivuxolimab in advanced cancers. Measured with immunoSEQ multiplex PCR; TCRdb has only the in-frame clones, and not every one. The table includes over 55,000 clones, 80% to 90% detected once. This sample comprised CD4+ or CD8+ T cells sorted from blood, obtained in a trial of the OX40 agonist ivuxolimab. The receptor source for this set is an adult with an advanced solid tumor such as melanoma, head and neck, liver or kidney cancer. CDR3s include the opening cysteine and the closing phenylalanine or tryptophan. Each record gives: J gene, V gene, D gene, clone size, CDR3 protein, CDR3 DNA. The D gene is left open where the match is weak. Size is stated for part of the rows, as once, few or many counts, or as a class when the clone is expanded.

TRBJ2-2	TRBV9	NA	once	CASSLEAASTGELFF	TGTGCCAGCAGCCTCGAGGCAGCAAGCACCGGGGAGCTGTTTTTT
TRBJ2-3	TRBV28	TRBD2	NA	CASSPGGVRDTQYF	TGTGCCAGTTCTCCGGGGGGAGTGAGGGATACGCAGTATTTT
TRBJ2-1	TRBV30	NA	few	CASKGGAVKYNEQFF	TGTGCCTCGAAAGGCGGGGCGGTCAAATACAATGAGCAGTTCTTC
TRBJ1-1	TRBV10-3	NA	NA	CAISGGVNTEAFF	TGTGCCATCAGTGGAGGGGTGAACACTGAAGCTTTCTTT
TRBJ2-7	TRBV19	TRBD1	once	CASSTTADRTQYEQYF	TGTGCCAGTAGTACAACGGCGGACAGGACGCAGTACGAGCAGTACTTC
TRBJ2-2	TRBV28	TRBD2	NA	CASLTSAGETGELFF	TGTGCCAGTCTAACTAGCGCGGGAGAGACCGGGGAGCTGTTTTTT
TRBJ2-3	TRBV5-4	TRBD2	NA	CASSAFSAGGFPDTQYF	TGTGCCAGCAGCGCCTTCTCCGCGGGGGGTTTCCCAGATACGCAGTATTTT
TRBJ2-5	TRBV15	TRBD2	NA	CATSRVTSGSETQYF	TGTGCCACCAGCAGAGTTACTAGCGGGAGTGAGACCCAGTACTTC
TRBJ1-3	TRBV7-8	NA	NA	CASSLGGTQSISGNTIYF	TGTGCCAGCAGCTTAGGAGGGACTCAATCAATCTCTGGAAACACCATATATTTT
TRBJ2-5	TRBV7-8	NA	NA	CASSLGVTALAGETQYF	TGTGCCAGCAGCTTAGGGGTTACGGCACTCGCGGGAGAGACCCAGTACTTC
TRBJ2-7	TRBV6-6	TRBD1	NA	CASSYSGQGTNEQYF	TGTGCCAGCAGTTACTCGGGACAGGGAACCAACGAGCAGTACTTC
TRBJ2-7	TRBV5-1	NA	NA	CASSLDQLSYEQYF	TGCGCCAGCAGCTTGGACCAGCTTTCCTACGAGCAGTACTTC
TRBJ2-7	TRBV14	NA	once	CASSQRATAQNSYEQYF	TGTGCCAGCAGCCAAAGGGCCACGGCCCAAAACTCCTACGAGCAGTACTTC
TRBJ1-2	TRBV2	TRBD1	NA	CASSRDRAELYTF	TGTGCCAGCAGTCGCGACAGGGCGGAACTCTACACCTTC
TRBJ1-1	TRBV18	TRBD1	once	CASSRSIDRGNGGEAFF	TGTGCCAGCTCACGATCCATAGACAGGGGGAACGGCGGTGAAGCTTTCTTT
TRBJ2-1	TRBV10-3	TRBD2	NA	CAISESTSGITEQFF	TGTGCCATCAGTGAGTCGACTAGCGGGATCACTGAGCAGTTCTTC
TRBJ1-1	TRBV6-1	NA	once	CASSLRLGQNTEAFF	TGTGCCAGCAGCCTGAGACTGGGACAGAACACTGAAGCTTTCTTT
TRBJ1-3	TRBV28	NA	once	CATGSGNTIYF	TGTGCGACCGGGTCTGGAAACACCATATATTTT
TRBJ1-1	TRBV10-3	NA	NA	CAITKAAASTEAFF	TGTGCCATCACGAAGGCCGCGGCGAGCACTGAAGCTTTCTTT
TRBJ2-2	TRBV5-4	TRBD1	NA	CASSEGQSSTGELFF	TGTGCCAGCAGCGAGGGACAGTCGAGCACCGGGGAGCTGTTTTTT
TRBJ1-2	TRBV5-6	TRBD1	NA	CASSLTGGSGYTF	TGTGCCAGCAGCCTTACAGGGGGAAGTGGCTACACCTTC
TRBJ2-3	TRBV7-8	TRBD1	NA	CASSLSGTGGGSSTDTQYF	TGTGCCAGCAGCCTCTCCGGGACAGGAGGTGGCTCTAGCACAGATACGCAGTATTTT
TRBJ1-1	TRBV5-4	TRBD1	NA	CASSSPDREGTEAFF	TGTGCCAGCAGCTCCCCAGACAGGGAGGGTACTGAAGCTTTCTTT
TRBJ1-4	TRBV19	NA	NA	CASSMQREKLFF	TGTGCCAGTAGTATGCAGAGAGAAAAACTGTTTTTT
TRBJ2-5	TRBV18	NA	NA	CASSSGQQETQYF	TGTGCCAGCTCCTCTGGACAGCAAGAGACCCAGTACTTC
TRBJ2-7	TRBV9	TRBD2	NA	CASSPHGGVSYEQYF	TGTGCCAGCAGCCCTCACGGGGGGGTCTCCTACGAGCAGTACTTC
TRBJ1-5	TRBV28	TRBD1	NA	CASSRQGRGSNQPQHF	TGTGCCAGCAGTCGACAGGGGCGGGGGAGCAATCAGCCCCAGCATTTT
TRBJ1-2	TRBV28	TRBD1	NA	CASSSRGRGNYGYTF	TGTGCCAGCAGTTCCAGGGGGAGGGGTAACTATGGCTACACCTTC
TRBJ2-7	TRBV4-3	NA	NA	CASSQGAGGYEQYF	TGCGCCAGCAGCCAAGGCGCTGGGGGCTACGAGCAGTACTTC
TRBJ2-4	TRBV18	NA	few	CASSLYSDLAKNIQYF	TGTGCCAGCTCACTATACTCGGATCTAGCCAAAAACATTCAGTACTTC
TRBJ2-2	TRBV6-1	NA	NA	CASSWATGELFF	TGTGCCAGCTCCTGGGCCACCGGGGAGCTGTTTTTT
TRBJ1-2	TRBV5-6	TRBD1	NA	CASSPGDRPLYGYTF	TGTGCCAGCAGCCCTGGGGACAGGCCTCTTTATGGCTACACCTTC
TRBJ1-1	TRBV4-3	NA	NA	CASSQTPGVTAEAFF	TGCGCCAGCAGCCAGACGCCAGGGGTGACGGCTGAAGCTTTCTTT
TRBJ1-2	TRBV19	TRBD1	NA	CASTNIGRGPLYGYTF	TGTGCCAGTACTAACATCGGGAGGGGGCCACTCTATGGCTACACCTTC
TRBJ1-4	TRBV5-1	NA	NA	CASSGDIVEKLFF	TGCGCCAGCAGCGGGGATATAGTTGAAAAACTGTTTTTT
TRBJ1-6	TRBV30	NA	NA	CAWSGRFGDSPLHF	TGTGCCTGGAGTGGACGGTTTGGGGATTCACCCCTCCACTTT
TRBJ2-5	TRBV5-1	TRBD1	NA	CASSPDRERPETQYF	TGCGCCAGCAGCCCGGACAGGGAACGCCCCGAGACCCAGTACTTC
TRBJ1-2	TRBV19	TRBD1	NA	CASSIDSGTGIGYTF	TGTGCCAGTAGTATAGACTCCGGGACAGGGATTGGCTACACCTTC
TRBJ2-1	TRBV27	NA	NA	CASSLDGGGNEQFF	TGTGCCAGCAGTTTAGACGGTGGGGGCAATGAGCAGTTCTTC
TRBJ2-5	TRBV7-9	NA	NA	CASSLGGQVAETQYF	TGTGCCAGCAGCTTAGGCGGGCAGGTCGCAGAGACCCAGTACTTC
TRBJ1-2	TRBV7-8	NA	once	CASTPTGTASSYGYTF	TGTGCCAGCACCCCAACGGGGACCGCCTCCTCTTATGGCTACACCTTC
TRBJ2-7	TRBV7-2	NA	NA	CASSAGTLTEQYF	TGTGCCAGCAGCGCCGGGACTCTCACCGAGCAGTACTTC